A selection of T cell receptor beta chains follows, all from one sample in a study of blood T cell repertoires in COVID-19. The repertoire was sequenced with immunoSEQ multiplex PCR; TCRdb's copy has only in-frame clones and lacks some. The sample has fewer than 450,000 clones, around 89% seen once; the top ten hold about 12%. Sample: peripheral blood. Every receptor here comes from a woman aged 50 to 65 with COVID-19, enrolled during active disease. Both conserved end residues are part of each CDR3. Each record gives: clone size, V gene, J gene, D gene, CDR3 protein, CDR3 DNA. D genes are given only for firm matches. For some rows the clone size is stated as once, few or many, or as a class when expanded; others skip it.

clone_size: -; v_call: TRBV5-8; j_call: TRBJ1-3; d_call: -; cdr3_aa: CASSLGEGGDTIYF; cdr3_nt: TGTGCCAGCAGCTTAGGAGAGGGCGGGGACACCATATATTTT
clone_size: -; v_call: TRBV19; j_call: TRBJ2-7; d_call: -; cdr3_aa: CASSIGQLSSYEQYF; cdr3_nt: TGTGCCAGTAGTATCGGACAGTTGAGCTCCTACGAGCAGTACTTC
clone_size: -; v_call: TRBV2; j_call: TRBJ2-5; d_call: TRBD1; cdr3_aa: CASSEKAGGETQYF; cdr3_nt: TGTGCCAGCAGTGAGAAGGCAGGGGGAGAGACCCAGTACTTC
clone_size: -; v_call: TRBV10-1; j_call: TRBJ2-3; d_call: TRBD2; cdr3_aa: CASSGASGGDTQYF; cdr3_nt: TGCGCCAGCAGTGGGGCTAGCGGGGGGGATACGCAGTATTTT
clone_size: -; v_call: TRBV2; j_call: TRBJ2-1; d_call: -; cdr3_aa: CASSASNEQFF; cdr3_nt: TGTGCCAGCAGCGCGTCAAATGAGCAGTTCTTC
clone_size: -; v_call: TRBV4-2; j_call: TRBJ1-1; d_call: TRBD1; cdr3_aa: CASSISWGQKNTEAFF; cdr3_nt: TGTGCCAGCAGTATATCTTGGGGACAGAAGAACACTGAAGCTTTCTTT
clone_size: -; v_call: TRBV10-3; j_call: TRBJ1-6; d_call: -; cdr3_aa: CAITGGAGSPLHF; cdr3_nt: TGTGCCATCACGGGGGGCGCGGGTTCACCCCTCCACTTT
clone_size: -; v_call: TRBV30; j_call: TRBJ2-2; d_call: TRBD2; cdr3_aa: CAWSWGLATGELFF; cdr3_nt: TGTGCCTGGAGTTGGGGACTAGCGACCGGGGAGCTGTTTTTT
clone_size: -; v_call: TRBV24-1; j_call: TRBJ1-5; d_call: TRBD1; cdr3_aa: CATSGNKQGGIVQPQHF; cdr3_nt: TGTGCCACCAGTGGAAATAAACAGGGGGGTATCGTTCAGCCCCAGCATTTT
clone_size: -; v_call: TRBV7-8; j_call: TRBJ1-5; d_call: -; cdr3_aa: CASSPTGQNSNQPQHF; cdr3_nt: TGTGCCAGCAGCCCCACAGGGCAGAATAGCAATCAGCCCCAGCATTTT
clone_size: -; v_call: TRBV12-3/TRBV12-4; j_call: TRBJ2-3; d_call: -; cdr3_aa: CASRRTDTQYF; cdr3_nt: TGTGCCAGCAGGAGGACAGATACGCAGTATTTT
clone_size: -; v_call: TRBV6-5; j_call: TRBJ2-7; d_call: TRBD1; cdr3_aa: CASSLQDRSYEQYF; cdr3_nt: TGTGCCAGCAGTCTCCAGGACAGGTCGTACGAGCAGTACTTC
clone_size: once; v_call: TRBV27; j_call: TRBJ1-1; d_call: TRBD1; cdr3_aa: CASSLTWDRVTEAFF; cdr3_nt: TGTGCCAGCAGTTTAACGTGGGACAGGGTCACTGAAGCTTTCTTT
clone_size: -; v_call: TRBV19; j_call: TRBJ1-2; d_call: -; cdr3_aa: CASRLSYGYTF; cdr3_nt: TGTGCGAGTAGACTCTCCTATGGCTACACCTTC
clone_size: -; v_call: TRBV7-2; j_call: TRBJ1-6; d_call: -; cdr3_aa: CASSLTGKDLALGSPLHF; cdr3_nt: TGTGCCAGCAGCTTAACAGGGAAGGATTTAGCTCTTGGGTCACCCCTCCACTTT
clone_size: -; v_call: TRBV12-5; j_call: TRBJ1-1; d_call: TRBD1; cdr3_aa: CASGPPGPGGTEAFF; cdr3_nt: TGTGCTAGTGGCCCCCCCGGGCCAGGGGGGACTGAAGCTTTCTTT
clone_size: -; v_call: TRBV7-7; j_call: TRBJ2-5; d_call: TRBD1; cdr3_aa: CASSLTGVNSQETQYF; cdr3_nt: TGTGCCAGCAGCCTCACAGGGGTCAATTCCCAAGAGACCCAGTACTTC
clone_size: -; v_call: TRBV29-1; j_call: TRBJ1-3; d_call: TRBD1; cdr3_aa: CSARTGTAGNTIYF; cdr3_nt: TGCAGCGCCCGGACAGGTACGGCTGGAAACACCATATATTTT
clone_size: -; v_call: TRBV30; j_call: TRBJ2-3; d_call: -; cdr3_aa: CAWSPGPTSDTQYF; cdr3_nt: TGTGCCTGGAGCCCAGGTCCTACTTCAGATACGCAGTATTTT
clone_size: once; v_call: TRBV5-1; j_call: TRBJ2-1; d_call: -; cdr3_aa: CASSLSGPYNEQFF; cdr3_nt: TGCGCCAGCAGCTTGTCAGGTCCGTACAATGAGCAGTTCTTC
clone_size: -; v_call: TRBV20-1; j_call: TRBJ2-7; d_call: TRBD1; cdr3_aa: CSANQGAQFTF; cdr3_nt: TGCAGTGCGAACCAGGGGGCTCAATTTACCTTC
clone_size: -; v_call: TRBV2; j_call: TRBJ2-7; d_call: -; cdr3_aa: CASRLTPGGTYEQYF; cdr3_nt: TGTGCCAGCAGATTAACACCCGGGGGTACCTACGAGCAGTACTTC
clone_size: -; v_call: TRBV12-5; j_call: TRBJ2-5; d_call: TRBD2; cdr3_aa: CASGSTSGGPQETQYF; cdr3_nt: TGTGCTAGTGGCTCGACTAGCGGGGGGCCACAAGAGACCCAGTACTTC
clone_size: -; v_call: TRBV10-1; j_call: TRBJ2-7; d_call: -; cdr3_aa: CASSESAGPHEQYF; cdr3_nt: TGCGCCAGCAGTGAGTCCGCGGGGCCCCACGAGCAGTACTTC
clone_size: -; v_call: TRBV19; j_call: TRBJ2-1; d_call: -; cdr3_aa: CASSIEEYNEQFF; cdr3_nt: TGTGCCAGTAGTATAGAAGAGTACAATGAGCAGTTCTTC
clone_size: -; v_call: TRBV24-1; j_call: TRBJ2-2; d_call: -; cdr3_aa: CATSDIQLTGELFF; cdr3_nt: TGTGCCACCAGTGACATACAGCTCACCGGGGAGCTGTTTTTT
clone_size: -; v_call: TRBV29-1; j_call: TRBJ2-4; d_call: -; cdr3_aa: CSVAFNRVAKNIQYF; cdr3_nt: TGCAGCGTCGCATTTAACAGGGTAGCCAAAAACATTCAGTACTTC
clone_size: -; v_call: TRBV6-5; j_call: TRBJ1-2; d_call: TRBD1; cdr3_aa: CASSPGQNYGYTF; cdr3_nt: TGTGCCAGCAGTCCGGGACAGAACTATGGCTACACCTTC
clone_size: -; v_call: TRBV18; j_call: TRBJ1-1; d_call: -; cdr3_aa: CASSPSSRAMNTEAFF; cdr3_nt: TGTGCCAGCTCACCATCGTCGAGGGCAATGAACACTGAAGCTTTCTTT
clone_size: -; v_call: TRBV6-1; j_call: TRBJ1-4; d_call: -; cdr3_aa: CASSEDRESEKLFF; cdr3_nt: TGTGCCAGCAGTGAAGACAGGGAGTCTGAAAAACTGTTTTTT
clone_size: -; v_call: TRBV28; j_call: TRBJ2-3; d_call: TRBD2; cdr3_aa: CASSFGGGGTDTQYF; cdr3_nt: TGTGCCAGCAGTTTTGGCGGGGGAGGGACAGATACGCAGTATTTT
clone_size: -; v_call: TRBV28; j_call: TRBJ2-7; d_call: -; cdr3_aa: CASSSPGQRYYEQYF; cdr3_nt: TGTGCCAGCAGTTCGCCCGGACAGCGGTATTACGAGCAGTACTTC
clone_size: -; v_call: TRBV4-2; j_call: TRBJ2-3; d_call: TRBD2; cdr3_aa: CASSLAGGVADTQYF; cdr3_nt: TGTGCCAGCAGCCTCGCCGGGGGGGTGGCGGATACGCAGTATTTT
clone_size: -; v_call: TRBV10-2; j_call: TRBJ2-7; d_call: TRBD1; cdr3_aa: CASGGQGYEQYF; cdr3_nt: TGCGCCAGCGGGGGACAGGGCTACGAGCAGTACTTC
clone_size: -; v_call: TRBV6-5; j_call: TRBJ2-7; d_call: -; cdr3_aa: CASSYSVGSYEQYF; cdr3_nt: TGTGCCAGCAGTTACTCGGTCGGTTCCTACGAGCAGTACTTC
clone_size: -; v_call: TRBV6-4; j_call: TRBJ1-3; d_call: -; cdr3_aa: CASSDLTTRQSGNTIYF; cdr3_nt: TGTGCCAGCAGTGACCTTACTACAAGGCAATCTGGAAACACCATATATTTT
clone_size: once; v_call: TRBV6-2/TRBV6-3; j_call: TRBJ2-1; d_call: TRBD2; cdr3_aa: CASSRRAGPTNNEQFF; cdr3_nt: TGTGCCAGCAGCCGGAGAGCGGGGCCTACCAACAATGAGCAGTTCTTC
clone_size: -; v_call: TRBV5-4; j_call: TRBJ1-2; d_call: -; cdr3_aa: CASSLVLQAGYTF; cdr3_nt: TGTGCCAGCAGCTTGGTTTTACAGGCCGGCTACACCTTC
clone_size: -; v_call: TRBV9; j_call: TRBJ2-3; d_call: -; cdr3_aa: CASSVDGPTDTQYF; cdr3_nt: TGTGCCAGCAGCGTAGATGGGCCCACAGATACGCAGTATTTT
clone_size: once; v_call: TRBV18; j_call: TRBJ2-3; d_call: TRBD2; cdr3_aa: CASSPAGGLDTQYF; cdr3_nt: TGTGCCAGCTCACCAGCGGGGGGATTAGATACGCAGTATTTT
clone_size: -; v_call: TRBV13; j_call: TRBJ1-4; d_call: TRBD1; cdr3_aa: CASSRRDRSYEKLFF; cdr3_nt: TGTGCCAGCAGCCGAAGGGACAGGTCGTATGAAAAACTGTTTTTT
clone_size: -; v_call: TRBV12-3/TRBV12-4; j_call: TRBJ1-6; d_call: -; cdr3_aa: CASRTGFNSPLHF; cdr3_nt: TGTGCCAGCAGGACAGGTTTTAATTCACCCCTCCACTTT
clone_size: -; v_call: TRBV5-5; j_call: TRBJ2-2; d_call: TRBD2; cdr3_aa: CASSLVSGVTGELFF; cdr3_nt: TGTGCCAGCAGCTTGGTTAGCGGGGTCACCGGGGAGCTGTTTTTT
clone_size: -; v_call: TRBV3-1/TRBV3-2; j_call: TRBJ2-6; d_call: -; cdr3_aa: CASSQALAGANVLTF; cdr3_nt: TGTGCCAGCAGCCAAGCCCTGGCAGGGGCCAACGTCCTGACTTTC
clone_size: -; v_call: TRBV5-1; j_call: TRBJ1-3; d_call: -; cdr3_aa: CASRAGSTSSGNTIYF; cdr3_nt: TGCGCCAGCAGAGCAGGTTCGACGAGCTCTGGAAACACCATATATTTT
clone_size: -; v_call: TRBV2; j_call: TRBJ1-1; d_call: -; cdr3_aa: CASRAWRGEAFF; cdr3_nt: TGTGCCAGCAGAGCTTGGAGGGGTGAAGCTTTCTTT
clone_size: -; v_call: TRBV7-9; j_call: TRBJ2-2; d_call: TRBD2; cdr3_aa: CASSPGTRSAGELFF; cdr3_nt: TGTGCCAGCAGCCCGGGGACTAGATCGGCCGGGGAGCTGTTTTTT
clone_size: once; v_call: TRBV2; j_call: TRBJ1-2; d_call: TRBD1; cdr3_aa: CASSYGRTGAYGYTF; cdr3_nt: TGTGCCAGCAGTTACGGAAGGACAGGGGCTTACGGCTACACCTTC
clone_size: -; v_call: TRBV6-5; j_call: TRBJ1-5; d_call: -; cdr3_aa: CASSTRQSNQPQHF; cdr3_nt: TGTGCCAGCAGCACTCGACAGTCCAATCAGCCCCAGCATTTT